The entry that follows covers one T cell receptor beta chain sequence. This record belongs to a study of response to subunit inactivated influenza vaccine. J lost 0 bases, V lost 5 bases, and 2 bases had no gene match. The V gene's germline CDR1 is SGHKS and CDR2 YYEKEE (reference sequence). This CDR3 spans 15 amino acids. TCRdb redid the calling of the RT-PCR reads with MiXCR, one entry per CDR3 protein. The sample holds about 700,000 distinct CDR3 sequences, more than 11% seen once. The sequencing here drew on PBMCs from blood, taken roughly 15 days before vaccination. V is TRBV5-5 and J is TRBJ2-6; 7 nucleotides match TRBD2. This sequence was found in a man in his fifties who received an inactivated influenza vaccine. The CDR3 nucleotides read TGTGCCAGCAGGGGCGGGGGCTCTGGGGCCAACGTCCTGACTTTC. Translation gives CASRGGGSGANVLTF.